This TCR beta chain was observed in a study of long-term antiretroviral therapy in people with HIV. Study-wide background: In the earliest collections, sampling predates the 2015 immediate-ART recommendation by about a decade. Broader study findings: Clones that had undergone expansion before ART dominated the repertoire at all time points. HIV repertoires had narrower CDR3 length ranges than controls.

This CDR3 has 14 amino acids. V was cut by 5 bases and J by 7 bases, with 18 bases left in between. Germline lookup yields CDR1 SGHAT and CDR2 FQNNGV. Of note for this clone: Its antigen is not known.

Researchers ran immunoSEQ v3.0 at survey level. Generated by immunoSEQ multiplex PCR, the TCRdb table keeps only in-frame clones and is missing some. The sample records over 25,000 clones, roughly 80% being singletons. The material was unsorted PBMCs, obtained 0.8 years before starting antiretroviral therapy. The source of this sequence is a man aged 18 to 30 with HIV. The V and J genes are TRBV11-2 and TRBJ2-7, with D uncertain. In DNA form, the CDR3 reads TGTGCCAGCAGCACATACACGCCGGCGCGGGAGCAGTACTTC. It yields the protein CASSTYTPAREQYF.